This T cell receptor (beta chain) was obtained from a study of OX40 agonist ivuxolimab in advanced cancers. The CDR3 consists of 16 residues. In germline, CDR1 is MNHNS, CDR2 SASEGT. The V gene lost 2 bases and the J gene lost 7 bases, with 21 bases spanning the gap. Some clones are missing from TCRdb's copy, which holds only in-frame ones; the method was immunoSEQ multiplex PCR. The sample lists 60,000 to 75,000 clones, roughly nine tenths occurring once. This material consisted of CD4+ or CD8+ T cells sorted from blood, taken in a trial of the OX40 agonist ivuxolimab. The V and J genes are TRBV6-1 and TRBJ2-7; D tentatively fits TRBD1 or TRBD2 (5 bases each). The sequence was collected from an adult with an advanced solid tumor such as melanoma, head and neck, liver or kidney cancer. CDR3 nucleotides: TGTGCCAGCAGTGAAACTTGGGGCGGGCTAGCAGGTGAGCAGTACTTC. Translation gives CASSETWGGLAGEQYF.